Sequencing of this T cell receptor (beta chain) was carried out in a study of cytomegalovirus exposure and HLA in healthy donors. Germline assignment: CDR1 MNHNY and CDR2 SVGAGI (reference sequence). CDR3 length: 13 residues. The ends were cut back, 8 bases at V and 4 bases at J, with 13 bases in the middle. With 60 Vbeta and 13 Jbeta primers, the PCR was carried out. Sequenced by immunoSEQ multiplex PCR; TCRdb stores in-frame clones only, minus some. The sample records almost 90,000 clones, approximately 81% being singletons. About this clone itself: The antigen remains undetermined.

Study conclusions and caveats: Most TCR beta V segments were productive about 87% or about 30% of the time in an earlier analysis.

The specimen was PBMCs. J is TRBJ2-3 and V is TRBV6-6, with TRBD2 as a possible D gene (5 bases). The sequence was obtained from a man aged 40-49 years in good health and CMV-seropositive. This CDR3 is CASLAQGADTQYF. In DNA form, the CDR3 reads TGTGCCAGCCTAGCACAAGGCGCAGATACGCAGTATTTT.